The 12 T cell receptor beta chains listed next were all sequenced from one sample in a study of blood T cell repertoires in COVID-19. The table came from immunoSEQ multiplex PCR; TCRdb's copy has only in-frame clones and leaves some out. The table has some 210,000 clones, around 81% seen once. Sequencing was carried out using PBMCs or T cells enriched from blood (not recorded which). The receptors stem from a woman aged 50 to 60 with acute COVID-19.

The chain uses TRBV6-2 or TRBV6-3 and TRBJ1-5; 8 bases fit TRBD1. Trimming at V came to 4 bases and at J to 0 bases, leaving 11 bases not matched to a gene. CDR1 is MNHEY and CDR2 is SVGEGT in the germline V gene. The CDR3 sequence is 18 residues long. CDR3 coding DNA: TGTGCCAGCAGTTCGCGTGGGACAGGCCGATATAGCAATCAGCCCCAGCATTTT. Its protein product is CASSSRGTGRYSNQPQHF.

This sequence joins TRBV3-1 (or the pseudogene TRBV3-2) and TRBJ1-2, with D uncertain. The CDR3 totals 16 residues. Trimming shortened V by 0 bases and J by 4 bases, and 15 bases separated the two germline ends. Germline V lookup: CDR1 LGHDT, CDR2 YNNKEL (reference sequence). The CDR3 here is CASSQEVEGGSYGYTF. CDR3 nucleotide sequence: TGTGCCAGCAGCCAAGAAGTGGAGGGAGGGTCCTATGGCTACACCTTC.

This sequence joins TRBV7-2 and TRBJ2-3, with 13 bases lining up with TRBD2. The CDR3 runs to 16 residues. Trimming at V came to 5 bases and at J to 4 bases, leaving 6 bases not matched to a gene. Germline-derived CDR1 and CDR2 are SGHTA and FQGNSA. As DNA, the CDR3 is TGTGCCAGCAGCGCCAGACTAGCGGGGGGTGCAGATACGCAGTATTTT. Its protein product is CASSARLAGGADTQYF.

CDR3 region: CASGAAGAGYEQYF. The CDR3 nucleotides are TGTGCCAGTGGGGCTGCAGGGGCTGGCTACGAGCAGTACTTC. The chain couples TRBV19 to TRBJ2-7, with D tentatively TRBD1 (6 bases). This CDR3 comprises 14 residues. Trimming removed 8 bases from V and 3 bases from J, with 17 bases in between. In germline, CDR1 is LNHDA, CDR2 SQIVND (reference sequence).

This clone was seen a single time. V usage is TRBV7-9 and J usage is TRBJ2-1, with TRBD2 matching over 10 bases. V lost 2 bases, J lost 6 bases, and 4 bases stayed unmatched. The CDR3 is 15 residues long. Germline values: CDR1 SEHNR, CDR2 FQNEAQ (reference sequence). The CDR3 DNA reads as TGTGCCAGCAGCTTAATGTCTAGCGGGGGCAATGAGCAGTTCTTC. Translating it yields CASSLMSSGGNEQFF.

This clone was observed once. This chain connects TRBV10-2 to TRBJ1-5, with 8 bases fitting TRBD1. V lost 6 bases and J lost 7; bases outside the gene matches: 8. Germline-derived CDR1 and CDR2 are WSHSY and SAAADI. This CDR3 region has 14 residues. CDR3 residues: CASSDQGAGQPQHF. In DNA form, the CDR3 reads TGCGCCAGCAGCGACCAGGGGGCAGGGCAGCCCCAGCATTTT.

The rearrangement links TRBV18 to TRBJ2-7; 8 bases agree with TRBD1. V lost 5 bases, J lost 5 bases, and 5 bases stayed unmatched. CDR3 length: 13 amino acids. Germline V gives CDR1 KGHSH, CDR2 LQKENI. CDR3 in amino acids: CASSTQGVNEQYF. As DNA, the CDR3 is TGTGCCAGCTCAACACAGGGGGTAAACGAGCAGTACTTC.

The chain is built from TRBV5-8 and TRBJ1-5, with TRBD1 as a possible D gene (5 bases). Germline lookup yields CDR1 SGHTS and CDR2 YDEGEE. The CDR3 consists of 15 residues. V lost 0 bases and J lost 2, with 9 bases in between. The CDR3 nucleotides read TGTGCCAGCAGCTTGGTTATGACAGGCAATCAGCCCCAGCATTTT. Its translation is CASSLVMTGNQPQHF.

J is TRBJ2-1 and V is TRBV7-3; the match to TRBD1 covers 9 bases. The CDR3 runs 15 residues. The J segment lost 1 base and the V segment lost 5 bases, leaving 3 bases of the junction unmatched. The germline V gene encodes CDR1 SGHTA and CDR2 FQGTGA. CDR3 in DNA: TGTGCCAGCAGCGGGGGACAGGGTTCCTACAATGAGCAGTTCTTC. This translates into CASSGGQGSYNEQFF. The full variable domain, with the rest looked up from reference TRBV7-3 and TRBJ2-1, is GAGVSQTPSNKVTEKGKYVELRCDPISGHTALYWYRQSLGQGPEFLIYFQGTGAADDSGLPNDRFFAVRPEGSVSTLKIQRTERGDSAVYLCASSGGQGSYNEQFFGPGTRLTVL.

This clone was counted a single time. V and J are TRBV19 and TRBJ1-1, with a weak D call TRBD1 (5 bases). Between the trimmed V and J ends, which lost 3 bases and 1 base, there was a span of 6 bases. The V gene's germline CDR1 is LNHDA and CDR2 SQIVND (reference sequence). CDR3 length equals 13 residues. DNA of the CDR3: TGTGCCAGTAGTATCCAGGGGAACACTGAAGCTTTCTTT. Encoded protein: CASSIQGNTEAFF.

A few counts support this clone. The chain links TRBV7-9 to TRBJ1-3; maybe TRBD1 (5 bases). The CDR3 has 14 amino acids. V dropped 5 bases and J dropped 4 bases, with 12 bases sitting between them. Germline V gives CDR1 SEHNR, CDR2 FQNEAQ (reference sequence). CDR3 protein: CASSLQGSGNTIYF. The CDR3 DNA is TGTGCCAGCAGCCTTCAGGGCAGCGGAAACACCATATATTTT.

CDR3 sequence reads: CASSVPGQGRGGNQPQHF. In DNA, the CDR3 is TGTGCCAGCAGTGTACCAGGACAGGGTAGAGGAGGCAATCAGCCCCAGCATTTT. The genes are TRBV6-1 and TRBJ1-5; TRBD1 aligns across 8 bases. V trimming: 4 bases; J trimming: 2 bases; junction bases outside the gene matches: 13. CDR1 is MNHNS, CDR2 SASEGT, per germline. This CDR3 region has 18 residues.